This T cell receptor (beta chain) was identified during a study of blood T cells in healthy people across ages. CDR1 and CDR2 (germline): DFQATT, SNEGSKA (reference sequence). This CDR3 is built from 13 residues. Together with a sample-barcoded 5' primer, a J-beta primer mix was included in a second PCR lasting about 6 to 12 cycles. TCRdb processed the 5' RACE reads anew with MiXCR; each CDR3 protein has one entry. The sample has 600,000 to 800,000 distinct CDR3 sequences, over 40% seen once. The TCR originated in a woman older than 75 in good health. Specimen: blood. V usage is TRBV20-1 and J usage is TRBJ2-5; TRBD1 or TRBD2 may be the D gene (5 bases each). The tail of the sequence fits TRBJ2-7 better, so the J call may be wrong. The CDR3 loop reads CSASAGTVYEQYF. The DNA for the CDR3 is TGCAGTGCCTCCGCCGGGACCGTCTACGAGCAGTACTTC.